This T cell receptor beta chain appears in the sequencing data of a study of blood T cell repertoires in COVID-19. Study in general: Italy, Spain and the United States were the sources of the convalescent and acute COVID-19 samples.

This CDR3 is built from 18 residues. V was clipped by 0 bases and J by 4 bases; unmatched bases: 7. The germline gives CDR1 LGHDT, CDR2 YNNKEL (reference sequence). In the study's own analysis: Estimation of nucleated cell counts was performed using reference gene primer amplification. TCRdb's table, derived via immunoSEQ multiplex PCR, lists solely in-frame clones and lacks some. For V, J and clone size, that table is used; D and trimming come from the DNA. The sample has over 100,000 clones, roughly three quarters seen once. The receptor comes from a woman of 80 years or more with acute or convalescent COVID-19. Sequenced: peripheral blood. This chain joins TRBV3-1 (or the pseudogene TRBV3-2) and TRBJ2-3; 13 positions match TRBD2. The CDR3 DNA reads TGTGCCAGCAGCCAAGATTTACCGACTAGCGGGAGGTCAGATACGCAGTATTTT. As protein: CASSQDLPTSGRSDTQYF.